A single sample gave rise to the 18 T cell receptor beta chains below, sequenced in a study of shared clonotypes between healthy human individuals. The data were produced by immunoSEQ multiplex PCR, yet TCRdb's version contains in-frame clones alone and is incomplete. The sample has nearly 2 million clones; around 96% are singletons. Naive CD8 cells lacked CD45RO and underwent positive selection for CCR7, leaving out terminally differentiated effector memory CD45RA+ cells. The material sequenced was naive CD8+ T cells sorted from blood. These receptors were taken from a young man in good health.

The CDR3 loop is CASSPRDSITSYEQYF. In DNA, the CDR3 is TGTGCCAGCAGCCCCCGGGACAGCATAACCTCCTACGAGCAGTACTTC. The chain combines TRBV4-2 with TRBJ2-7; 7 positions agree with TRBD1. V was clipped by 4 bases and J by 0 bases; unmatched bases: 9. CDR3 length equals 16 residues. Germline assignment: CDR1 LGHNA and CDR2 YNFKEQ.

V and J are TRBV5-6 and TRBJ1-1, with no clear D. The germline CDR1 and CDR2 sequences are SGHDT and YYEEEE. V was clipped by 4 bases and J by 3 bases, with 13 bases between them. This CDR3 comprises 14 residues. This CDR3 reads CASSPPQWDTEAFF. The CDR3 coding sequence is TGTGCCAGCAGCCCCCCTCAGTGGGACACTGAAGCTTTCTTT.

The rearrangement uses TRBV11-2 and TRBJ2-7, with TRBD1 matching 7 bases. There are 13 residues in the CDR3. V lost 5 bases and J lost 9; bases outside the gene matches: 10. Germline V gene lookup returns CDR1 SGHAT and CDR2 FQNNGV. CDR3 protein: CASSDPGQLVQYF. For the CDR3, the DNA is TGTGCCAGCAGCGACCCGGGACAGCTAGTGCAGTACTTC.

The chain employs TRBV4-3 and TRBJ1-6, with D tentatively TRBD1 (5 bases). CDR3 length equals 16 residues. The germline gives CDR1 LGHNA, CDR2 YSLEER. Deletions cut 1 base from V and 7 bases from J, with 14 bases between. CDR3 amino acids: CASSQGGGGGNSPLHF. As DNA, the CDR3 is TGCGCCAGCAGCCAAGGCGGTGGGGGTGGAAATTCACCCCTCCACTTT.

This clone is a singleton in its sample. CDR3 amino acids: CASSYSISGELFF. CDR3 nucleotide sequence: TGTGCCAGCAGTTACTCGATCTCCGGGGAGCTGTTTTTT. The chain recombines TRBV6-5 with TRBJ2-2, with D hard to call. Germline V gives CDR1 MNHEY, CDR2 SVGAGI. The CDR3 length is 13 residues. The V end was cut by 0 bases, the J end by 6 bases, with 5 bases between.

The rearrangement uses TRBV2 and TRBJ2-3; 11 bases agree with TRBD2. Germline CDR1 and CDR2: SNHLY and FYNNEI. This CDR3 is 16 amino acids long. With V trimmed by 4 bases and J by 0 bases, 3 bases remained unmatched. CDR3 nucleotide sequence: TGTGCCAGCAGTGGGACTAGCGGGTATAGCACAGATACGCAGTATTTT. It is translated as CASSGTSGYSTDTQYF.

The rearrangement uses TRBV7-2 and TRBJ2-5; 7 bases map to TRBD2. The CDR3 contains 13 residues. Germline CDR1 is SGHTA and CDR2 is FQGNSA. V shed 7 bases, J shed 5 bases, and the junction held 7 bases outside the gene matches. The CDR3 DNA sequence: TGTGCCAGCAACTCCGGGACTATGGAGACCCAGTACTTC. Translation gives CASNSGTMETQYF.

CDR3 sequence (DNA): TGCGCCACGGGGGGAGTAGGGAACACCATATATTTT. Translation: CATGGVGNTIYF. The J gene is TRBJ1-3, the V gene TRBV4-1, with D maybe TRBD1 (5 bases). The ends were cut back, 10 bases at V and 7 bases at J, with 14 bases in the middle. The V gene's germline CDR1 is MGHRA and CDR2 YSYEKL. The CDR3 is made up of 12 amino acids.

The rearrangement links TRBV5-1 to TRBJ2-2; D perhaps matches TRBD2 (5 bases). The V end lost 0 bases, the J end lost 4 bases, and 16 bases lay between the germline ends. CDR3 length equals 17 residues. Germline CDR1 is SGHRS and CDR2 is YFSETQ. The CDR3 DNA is TGCGCCAGCAGCTTGGCAGGTCCGGGATTGGGCACCGGGGAGCTGTTTTTT. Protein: CASSLAGPGLGTGELFF.

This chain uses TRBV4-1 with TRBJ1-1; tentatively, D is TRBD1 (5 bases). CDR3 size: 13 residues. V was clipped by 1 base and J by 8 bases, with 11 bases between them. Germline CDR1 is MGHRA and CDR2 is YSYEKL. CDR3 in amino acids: CASSQVQGWEAFF. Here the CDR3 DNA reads TGCGCCAGCAGCCAAGTTCAGGGTTGGGAAGCTTTCTTT.

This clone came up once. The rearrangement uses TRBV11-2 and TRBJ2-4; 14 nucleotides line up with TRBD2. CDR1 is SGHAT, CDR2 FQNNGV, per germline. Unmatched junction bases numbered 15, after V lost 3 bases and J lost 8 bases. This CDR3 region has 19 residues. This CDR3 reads CASSLTGTSGSQNVDIQYF. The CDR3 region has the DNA TGTGCCAGCAGCTTGACCGGGACTAGCGGGAGTCAGAACGTAGACATTCAGTACTTC.

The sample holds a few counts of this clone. The CDR3 reads CASSQDIEEPLHF. The CDR3, as DNA: TGCGCCAGCAGCCAAGACATAGAGGAGCCCCTCCACTTT. The chain has TRBV4-3 and TRBJ1-6; D call uncertain. The CDR3 loop spans 13 amino acids. Per germline, CDR1 LGHNA and CDR2 YSLEER. V lost 0 bases to trimming and J lost 13 bases, with 10 bases between them.

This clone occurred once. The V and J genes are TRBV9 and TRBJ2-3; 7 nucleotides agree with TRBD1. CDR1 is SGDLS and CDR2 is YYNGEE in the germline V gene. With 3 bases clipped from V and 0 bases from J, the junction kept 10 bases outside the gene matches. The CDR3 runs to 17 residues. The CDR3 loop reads CASSDSDEGQSTDTQYF. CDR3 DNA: TGTGCCAGCAGCGACTCAGACGAGGGACAGAGCACAGATACGCAGTATTTT.

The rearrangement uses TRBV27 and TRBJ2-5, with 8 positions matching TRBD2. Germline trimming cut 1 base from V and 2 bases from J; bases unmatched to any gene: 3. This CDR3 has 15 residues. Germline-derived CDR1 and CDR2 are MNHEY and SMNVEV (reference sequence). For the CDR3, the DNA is TGTGCCAGCAGTTTATTCCCTAGCGGGCAAGAGACCCAGTACTTC. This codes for CASSLFPSGQETQYF.

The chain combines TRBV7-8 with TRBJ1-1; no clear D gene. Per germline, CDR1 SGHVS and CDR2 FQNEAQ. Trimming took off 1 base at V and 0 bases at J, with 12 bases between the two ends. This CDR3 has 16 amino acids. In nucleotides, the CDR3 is TGTGCCAGCAGCTTAGTAGAACGGGCTTTGAACACTGAAGCTTTCTTT. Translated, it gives CASSLVERALNTEAFF. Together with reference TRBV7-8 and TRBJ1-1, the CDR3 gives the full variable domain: GAGVSQSPRYKVAKRGQDVALRCDPISGHVSLFWYQQALGQGPEFLTYFQNEAQLDKSGLPSDRFFAERPEGSVSTLKIQRTQQEDSAVYLCASSLVERALNTEAFFGQGTRLTVV.

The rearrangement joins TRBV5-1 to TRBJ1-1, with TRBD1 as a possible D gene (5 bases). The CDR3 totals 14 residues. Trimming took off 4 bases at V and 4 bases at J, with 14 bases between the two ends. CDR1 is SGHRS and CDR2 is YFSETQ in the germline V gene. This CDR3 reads CASSPEQGFTEAFF. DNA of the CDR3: TGCGCCAGCAGCCCGGAGCAGGGTTTCACTGAAGCTTTCTTT. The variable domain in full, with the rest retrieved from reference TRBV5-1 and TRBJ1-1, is KAGVTQTPRYLIKTRGQQVTLSCSPISGHRSVSWYQQTPGQGLQFLFEYFSETQRNKGNFPGRFSGRQFSNSRSEMNVSTLELGDSALYLCASSPEQGFTEAFFGQGTRLTVV.

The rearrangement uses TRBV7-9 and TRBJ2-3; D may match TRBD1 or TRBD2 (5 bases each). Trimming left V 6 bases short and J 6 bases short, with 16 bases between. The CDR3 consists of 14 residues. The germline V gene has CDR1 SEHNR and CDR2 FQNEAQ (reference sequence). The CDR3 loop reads CASRQGFGADTQYF. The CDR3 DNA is TGTGCCAGCAGACAAGGGTTCGGGGCGGATACGCAGTATTTT.

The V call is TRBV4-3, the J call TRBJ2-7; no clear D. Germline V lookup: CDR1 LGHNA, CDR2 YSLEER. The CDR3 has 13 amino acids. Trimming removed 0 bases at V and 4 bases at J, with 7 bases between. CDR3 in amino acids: CASSQDIRYEQYF. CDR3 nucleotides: TGCGCCAGCAGCCAAGATATCCGTTACGAGCAGTACTTC.